These 17 T cell receptor beta chains originate from one sample sequenced in a study of control samples from healthy donors and cancer patients. Method: immunoSEQ multiplex PCR; TCRdb's copy keeps in-frame clones and lacks some. The sample includes 170,000 or so clones, under 95% of them seen just once. Specimen: blood. These receptors all stem from a woman younger than 30 in good health.

The chain couples TRBV9 to TRBJ2-1, with a weak D call TRBD2 (5 bases). Trimming took 7 bases from V and 7 from J, leaving 21 bases between them. The CDR3 consists of 15 residues. Looked up from germline, CDR1 is SGDLS and CDR2 is YYNGEE. CDR3 nucleotide sequence: TGTGCCAGCGGGCCCGGAGGACCTACCCCTAATGAGCAGTTCTTC. Its protein is CASGPGGPTPNEQFF.

The chain recombines TRBV19 with TRBJ1-5, with D perhaps matching TRBD1 (6 bases). Germline loops: CDR1 LNHDA, CDR2 SQIVND (reference sequence). The CDR3 is 17 amino acids. V was clipped by 5 bases and J by 0 bases, with 17 bases between them. CDR3 in amino acids: CASSASYGTNSNQPQHF. The CDR3 DNA sequence: TGTGCCAGTAGTGCATCTTACGGGACAAATAGCAATCAGCCCCAGCATTTT.

The chain is built from TRBV7-3 and TRBJ1-6, with D unresolved. The CDR3 consists of 14 residues. Germline values: CDR1 SGHTA, CDR2 FQGTGA. Trimming stripped 2 bases from V and 13 bases from J, with 15 bases between. The chain's CDR3 is CASSLRGGSNPLHF. DNA of the CDR3: TGTGCCAGCAGCTTACGGGGAGGTTCGAATCCCCTCCACTTT.

The chain has TRBV6-5 and TRBJ1-5; D gene uncertain. This CDR3 is built from 13 residues. The germline gives CDR1 MNHEY, CDR2 SVGAGI. Trimming removed 5 bases at V and 5 bases at J, with 10 bases between. The CDR3 DNA reads TGTGCCAGCAGTCTCCCCGTTGATCAGCCCCAGCATTTT. This gives the protein CASSLPVDQPQHF.

The chain combines TRBV2 with TRBJ1-2; no clear D gene. V was trimmed by 9 bases and J by 6 bases, leaving 11 bases between them. Germline V gene data show CDR1 as SNHLY and CDR2 as FYNNEI. CDR3 length: 11 amino acids. The CDR3 nucleotides are TGTGCCAGTTTAGGACCGAATGGCTACACCTTC. Its translation is CASLGPNGYTF.

The gene calls are TRBV28 and TRBJ1-5, with TRBD1 matching 7 bases. CDR1 and CDR2 from the germline V gene are MDHEN and SYDVKM. The V segment lost 5 bases and the J segment 6 bases; nucleotides outside the gene matches: 7. The CDR3 runs to 14 residues. The CDR3 coding sequence is TGTGCCAGCAGTGGGATCAACAGGGGTCAGCCCCAGCATTTT. It specifies CASSGINRGQPQHF.

This clone was detected once. This chain connects TRBV15 to TRBJ2-5, with D perhaps TRBD1 (5 bases). CDR3 length: 14 residues. Trimming cost V 3 bases and J 4 bases, with 12 bases left between them. The germline V gene has CDR1 LNHNV and CDR2 YYDKDF (reference sequence). This CDR3 reads CATSSFAGAETQYF. The CDR3 DNA reads TGTGCCACCAGCAGCTTTGCTGGGGCAGAGACCCAGTACTTC.

The chain uses TRBV27 and TRBJ1-1; D is uncertain. The germline gives CDR1 MNHEY, CDR2 SMNVEV (reference sequence). The CDR3 length is 14 residues. The V and J ends lost 1 base and 1 base respectively, with 7 bases between them. CDR3 residues: CASSLWSANTEAFF. For the CDR3, the DNA is TGTGCCAGCAGTTTATGGTCAGCGAACACTGAAGCTTTCTTT.

The count of this clone is one. This chain joins TRBV6-1 and TRBJ2-7; D is undetermined. In germline, CDR1 is MNHNS, CDR2 SASEGT. The V gene lost 2 bases and the J gene lost 0 bases, with 8 bases spanning the gap. CDR3 length equals 14 residues. The CDR3 reads CASSELVTSYEQYF. The DNA of the CDR3 is TGTGCCAGCAGTGAATTGGTAACCTCCTACGAGCAGTACTTC.

This chain connects TRBV19 to TRBJ1-2; TRBD1 is a possible D gene (5 bases). From germline, CDR1 is LNHDA and CDR2 SQIVND (reference sequence). The CDR3 contains 13 residues. V dropped 3 bases and J dropped 3 bases, with 8 bases sitting between them. This chain's CDR3 is CASSMTVDYGYTF. CDR3 sequence (DNA): TGTGCCAGTAGTATGACAGTCGACTATGGCTACACCTTC.

The V and J genes are TRBV11-3 and TRBJ1-1; 10 nucleotides agree with TRBD1. The V gene's germline CDR1 is SGHNT and CDR2 YENEEA. Trimming at V came to 4 bases and at J to 1 base, leaving 12 bases not matched to a gene. This CDR3 has 18 amino acids. Written as DNA, the CDR3 is TGTGCCAGCAGCTCGTCAAGGACAGGGGGGGAGTCGAACACTGAAGCTTTCTTT. As protein: CASSSSRTGGESNTEAFF.

The chain uses TRBV7-9 and TRBJ1-4; D not resolved. Trimming left V 2 bases short and J 1 base short, with 8 bases between. The CDR3 has 15 amino acids. Per the germline V gene, CDR1 is SEHNR and CDR2 is FQNEAQ (reference sequence). CDR3: CASSLLRGTNEKLFF. CDR3 nucleotides: TGTGCCAGCAGCTTACTACGGGGAACTAATGAAAAACTGTTTTTT.

J is TRBJ2-7 and V is TRBV7-9, with 9 bases fitting TRBD1. CDR1 SEHNR and CDR2 FQNEAQ come from the germline V gene (reference sequence). This CDR3 spans 14 amino acids. V lost 6 bases to trimming and J lost 0 bases; unmatched junction nucleotides: 3. CDR3 coding DNA: TGTGCCAGCAGTAGGACAGGGGACTCCTACGAGCAGTACTTC. Its protein product is CASSRTGDSYEQYF.

The J gene is TRBJ1-1, the V gene TRBV5-1; D unresolved. The length of the CDR3 is 18 residues. Germline CDR1 is SGHRS and CDR2 is YFSETQ. V was cut by 4 bases and J by 3 bases, with 25 bases left in between. DNA of the CDR3: TGCGCCAGCAGCGCGGCTCCTGGTTCGGGTCGCCGGGACACTGAAGCTTTCTTT. This encodes CASSAAPGSGRRDTEAFF.

This rearrangement joins TRBV7-9 to TRBJ2-7; no clear D gene. V dropped 7 bases and J dropped 0 bases, with 10 bases sitting between them. CDR3 length: 13 residues. Germline V gene lookup returns CDR1 SEHNR and CDR2 FQNEAQ (reference sequence). CDR3 DNA: TGTGCCAGCACCCGACCGGGCTCCTACGAGCAGTACTTC. This gives the protein CASTRPGSYEQYF.

The chain employs TRBV7-8 and TRBJ2-2, with 9 nucleotides matching TRBD1. Unmatched junction bases numbered 4, after V lost 3 bases and J lost 8 bases. The CDR3 contains 14 residues. The germline gives CDR1 SGHVS, CDR2 FQNEAQ. The CDR3 loop reads CASSLGQGVGELFF. DNA of the CDR3: TGTGCCAGCAGCTTGGGACAGGGAGTGGGGGAGCTGTTTTTT.

This chain connects TRBV5-1 to TRBJ1-2; possibly TRBD1 for D (5 bases). This CDR3 has 13 amino acids. V lost 0 bases, J lost 4 bases, and 7 bases lay in between. CDR1 and CDR2 from the germline V gene are SGHRS and YFSETQ. CDR3 loop: CASSLDRRYGYTF. In DNA form, the CDR3 reads TGCGCCAGCAGCTTGGACAGGCGCTATGGCTACACCTTC.